This T cell receptor beta chain was captured in a study of regulatory T cells in long-lasting Graves disease. Study in general: Recently diagnosed Graves' patients had received antithyroid drugs for under 3 months.

Germline V lookup: CDR1 MNHNS, CDR2 SASEGT. The CDR3 is made up of 16 amino acids. V gave up 4 bases and J gave up 2 bases, with 15 bases separating them. Assembly of TCR beta libraries relied on iRepertoire HTBI primers together with Arm-PCR of CDR3 regions. TCRdb recomputed calls from the multiplex PCR reads with MiXCR, one row per CDR3 protein. The table records about 220,000 distinct CDR3 sequences, roughly 19% of them present only once. Specified time point: newly diagnosed GD, antithyroid drugs for less than 3 months. Extracted RNA from PBMCs served as the source of the TCR library. These sequences were also reported in another study, on T cells in Graves' hyperthyroidism and ophthalmopathy. That publication notes: First-round RT-PCR with HTBI primers amplified the TCR CDR3 region. Most thyroid clonotypes that were expanded above 0.001 also turned up in blood.

This receptor was taken from a woman between 25 and 40 years old with Graves disease. Specimen: peripheral blood mononuclear cells (PBMCs), collected at new diagnosis, from a patient treated with antithyroid drugs. The genes are TRBV6-1 and TRBJ1-3, with D maybe TRBD1 (6 bases). CDR3 sequence reads: CASSAQGWDTGNTIYF. CDR3 DNA sequence: TGTGCCAGCAGTGCACAGGGTTGGGACACTGGAAACACCATATATTTT.